The rows below give T cell receptor beta chains drawn from one sample of a study of beta chain features in type 1 diabetes. Some clones are missing from TCRdb's copy, which holds only in-frame ones; the method was immunoSEQ multiplex PCR. The sample has 240,000 or so clones, 25% to 30% seen once. Sequenced input: central memory CD4+ T cells from blood. The receptors derive from a man aged 30-40 years in good health. CDR3s include the opening cysteine and the closing phenylalanine or tryptophan. The D gene is left open where the match is weak. Some rows have no size entry. The others give once, few or many, or a class for an expanded clone.

d_call	clone_size	j_call	cdr3_length	v_call	cdr3_nt	cdr3_aa
-	few	TRBJ2-2	15	TRBV2	TGTGCCAGCAGTGAGGATGCGCGGGGCACCGGGGAGCTGTTTTTT	CASSEDARGTGELFF
-	few	TRBJ1-5	13	TRBV29-1	TGCAGCGTCTCCAGAGGGCAGAATCAGCCCCAGCATTTT	CSVSRGQNQPQHF
-	few	TRBJ2-7	15	TRBV7-2	TGTGCCAGCAGCTTTGGGCGGCAACACATCTACGAGCAGTACTTC	CASSFGRQHIYEQYF
-	few	TRBJ2-1	13	TRBV28	TGTGCCAGCACCTGGGGGTCCTACAATGAGCAGTTCTTC	CASTWGSYNEQFF
-	-	TRBJ2-4	15	TRBV4-3	TGCGCCAGCAGCCTCGAAACAGGGACCAAAAACATTCAGTACTTC	CASSLETGTKNIQYF
-	many	TRBJ2-3	13	TRBV7-9	TGTGCCAGCAGCTTCTCTTCTGTAGATACGCAGTATTTT	CASSFSSVDTQYF
TRBD1	few	TRBJ1-5	14	TRBV29-1	TGCAGCGTTGTGACAGGGGGCTATAATCAGCCCCAGCATTTT	CSVVTGGYNQPQHF
-	-	TRBJ2-7	13	TRBV29-1	TGCAGCGGTAAGCAGGGGAGCTCCTACGAGCAGTACTTC	CSGKQGSSYEQYF
-	-	TRBJ2-2	14	TRBV27	TGTGCCAGCAGCCGATCGCGGAACACCGGGGAGCTGTTTTTT	CASSRSRNTGELFF
-	few	TRBJ2-7	14	TRBV6-6	TGTGCCAGCAGTTATGGGCAGCTGAACTACGAGCAGTACTTC	CASSYGQLNYEQYF
-	-	TRBJ2-5	14	TRBV5-6	TGTGCCAGCATCAGGATGGCGGGATCGGAGACCCAGTACTTC	CASIRMAGSETQYF
-	-	TRBJ2-2	15	TRBV7-8	TGTGCCAGCAGCTGGTCAGCGGGGAACACCGGGGAGCTGTTTTTT	CASSWSAGNTGELFF
TRBD1	few	TRBJ1-2	13	TRBV18	TGTGCCAGCTCACCGACAGGGGAATATGGCTACACCTTC	CASSPTGEYGYTF
-	few	TRBJ2-5	13	TRBV30	TGTGCCTGGAGTGGCGTTAGCCAAGAGACCCAGTACTTC	CAWSGVSQETQYF
-	-	TRBJ2-2	15	TRBV4-1	TGCGCCAGCAGCCAGGGGCTTTCGAGGGCCGGGGAGCTGTTTTTT	CASSQGLSRAGELFF
-	-	TRBJ2-1	11	TRBV20-1	TGCAGTGCTAGCTTGGCAAATGAGCAGTTCTTC	CSASLANEQFF
-	-	TRBJ1-5	13	TRBV27	TGTGCCAGCAGTTTTAAAGAAAATCAGCCCCAGCATTTT	CASSFKENQPQHF